This TCR beta chain is drawn from a study of early T cells in non-severe SARS-CoV-2 infection. Looking at the study overall: Sequencing input comprised bulk RNA from unsorted whole blood; chain pairing was not available.

Many counts were recorded for this clonotype. What it recognizes is unknown. Overall study findings and caveats: Database matching using VDJdb favored anti-spike CD8 responses, with private and CD4 specificities left missing.

There are 14 residues in the CDR3. Between the trimmed V and J ends, which lost 3 bases and 5 bases, there was a span of 13 bases. Germline V gives CDR1 WNHNN, CDR2 SYGVQD (reference sequence). Molecules of cDNA were individually given unique molecular identifiers that were attached to them. One entry per CDR3 protein results from TCRdb running MiXCR on the 5' RACE reads. The table has approximately 70,000 distinct CDR3 sequences, 12% to 15% seen once. The sequence derives from an adult who was a healthcare worker with PCR-confirmed SARS-CoV-2 infection or an uninfected control (not recorded which). Sequencing was done on a sample of whole blood. This chain links TRBV10-1 with TRBJ2-5; D perhaps matches TRBD2 (5 bases). CDR3 in DNA: TGCGCCAGCAGTGACGCAGGCCGCGGGGAGACCCAGTACTTC. This sequence encodes CASSDAGRGETQYF.